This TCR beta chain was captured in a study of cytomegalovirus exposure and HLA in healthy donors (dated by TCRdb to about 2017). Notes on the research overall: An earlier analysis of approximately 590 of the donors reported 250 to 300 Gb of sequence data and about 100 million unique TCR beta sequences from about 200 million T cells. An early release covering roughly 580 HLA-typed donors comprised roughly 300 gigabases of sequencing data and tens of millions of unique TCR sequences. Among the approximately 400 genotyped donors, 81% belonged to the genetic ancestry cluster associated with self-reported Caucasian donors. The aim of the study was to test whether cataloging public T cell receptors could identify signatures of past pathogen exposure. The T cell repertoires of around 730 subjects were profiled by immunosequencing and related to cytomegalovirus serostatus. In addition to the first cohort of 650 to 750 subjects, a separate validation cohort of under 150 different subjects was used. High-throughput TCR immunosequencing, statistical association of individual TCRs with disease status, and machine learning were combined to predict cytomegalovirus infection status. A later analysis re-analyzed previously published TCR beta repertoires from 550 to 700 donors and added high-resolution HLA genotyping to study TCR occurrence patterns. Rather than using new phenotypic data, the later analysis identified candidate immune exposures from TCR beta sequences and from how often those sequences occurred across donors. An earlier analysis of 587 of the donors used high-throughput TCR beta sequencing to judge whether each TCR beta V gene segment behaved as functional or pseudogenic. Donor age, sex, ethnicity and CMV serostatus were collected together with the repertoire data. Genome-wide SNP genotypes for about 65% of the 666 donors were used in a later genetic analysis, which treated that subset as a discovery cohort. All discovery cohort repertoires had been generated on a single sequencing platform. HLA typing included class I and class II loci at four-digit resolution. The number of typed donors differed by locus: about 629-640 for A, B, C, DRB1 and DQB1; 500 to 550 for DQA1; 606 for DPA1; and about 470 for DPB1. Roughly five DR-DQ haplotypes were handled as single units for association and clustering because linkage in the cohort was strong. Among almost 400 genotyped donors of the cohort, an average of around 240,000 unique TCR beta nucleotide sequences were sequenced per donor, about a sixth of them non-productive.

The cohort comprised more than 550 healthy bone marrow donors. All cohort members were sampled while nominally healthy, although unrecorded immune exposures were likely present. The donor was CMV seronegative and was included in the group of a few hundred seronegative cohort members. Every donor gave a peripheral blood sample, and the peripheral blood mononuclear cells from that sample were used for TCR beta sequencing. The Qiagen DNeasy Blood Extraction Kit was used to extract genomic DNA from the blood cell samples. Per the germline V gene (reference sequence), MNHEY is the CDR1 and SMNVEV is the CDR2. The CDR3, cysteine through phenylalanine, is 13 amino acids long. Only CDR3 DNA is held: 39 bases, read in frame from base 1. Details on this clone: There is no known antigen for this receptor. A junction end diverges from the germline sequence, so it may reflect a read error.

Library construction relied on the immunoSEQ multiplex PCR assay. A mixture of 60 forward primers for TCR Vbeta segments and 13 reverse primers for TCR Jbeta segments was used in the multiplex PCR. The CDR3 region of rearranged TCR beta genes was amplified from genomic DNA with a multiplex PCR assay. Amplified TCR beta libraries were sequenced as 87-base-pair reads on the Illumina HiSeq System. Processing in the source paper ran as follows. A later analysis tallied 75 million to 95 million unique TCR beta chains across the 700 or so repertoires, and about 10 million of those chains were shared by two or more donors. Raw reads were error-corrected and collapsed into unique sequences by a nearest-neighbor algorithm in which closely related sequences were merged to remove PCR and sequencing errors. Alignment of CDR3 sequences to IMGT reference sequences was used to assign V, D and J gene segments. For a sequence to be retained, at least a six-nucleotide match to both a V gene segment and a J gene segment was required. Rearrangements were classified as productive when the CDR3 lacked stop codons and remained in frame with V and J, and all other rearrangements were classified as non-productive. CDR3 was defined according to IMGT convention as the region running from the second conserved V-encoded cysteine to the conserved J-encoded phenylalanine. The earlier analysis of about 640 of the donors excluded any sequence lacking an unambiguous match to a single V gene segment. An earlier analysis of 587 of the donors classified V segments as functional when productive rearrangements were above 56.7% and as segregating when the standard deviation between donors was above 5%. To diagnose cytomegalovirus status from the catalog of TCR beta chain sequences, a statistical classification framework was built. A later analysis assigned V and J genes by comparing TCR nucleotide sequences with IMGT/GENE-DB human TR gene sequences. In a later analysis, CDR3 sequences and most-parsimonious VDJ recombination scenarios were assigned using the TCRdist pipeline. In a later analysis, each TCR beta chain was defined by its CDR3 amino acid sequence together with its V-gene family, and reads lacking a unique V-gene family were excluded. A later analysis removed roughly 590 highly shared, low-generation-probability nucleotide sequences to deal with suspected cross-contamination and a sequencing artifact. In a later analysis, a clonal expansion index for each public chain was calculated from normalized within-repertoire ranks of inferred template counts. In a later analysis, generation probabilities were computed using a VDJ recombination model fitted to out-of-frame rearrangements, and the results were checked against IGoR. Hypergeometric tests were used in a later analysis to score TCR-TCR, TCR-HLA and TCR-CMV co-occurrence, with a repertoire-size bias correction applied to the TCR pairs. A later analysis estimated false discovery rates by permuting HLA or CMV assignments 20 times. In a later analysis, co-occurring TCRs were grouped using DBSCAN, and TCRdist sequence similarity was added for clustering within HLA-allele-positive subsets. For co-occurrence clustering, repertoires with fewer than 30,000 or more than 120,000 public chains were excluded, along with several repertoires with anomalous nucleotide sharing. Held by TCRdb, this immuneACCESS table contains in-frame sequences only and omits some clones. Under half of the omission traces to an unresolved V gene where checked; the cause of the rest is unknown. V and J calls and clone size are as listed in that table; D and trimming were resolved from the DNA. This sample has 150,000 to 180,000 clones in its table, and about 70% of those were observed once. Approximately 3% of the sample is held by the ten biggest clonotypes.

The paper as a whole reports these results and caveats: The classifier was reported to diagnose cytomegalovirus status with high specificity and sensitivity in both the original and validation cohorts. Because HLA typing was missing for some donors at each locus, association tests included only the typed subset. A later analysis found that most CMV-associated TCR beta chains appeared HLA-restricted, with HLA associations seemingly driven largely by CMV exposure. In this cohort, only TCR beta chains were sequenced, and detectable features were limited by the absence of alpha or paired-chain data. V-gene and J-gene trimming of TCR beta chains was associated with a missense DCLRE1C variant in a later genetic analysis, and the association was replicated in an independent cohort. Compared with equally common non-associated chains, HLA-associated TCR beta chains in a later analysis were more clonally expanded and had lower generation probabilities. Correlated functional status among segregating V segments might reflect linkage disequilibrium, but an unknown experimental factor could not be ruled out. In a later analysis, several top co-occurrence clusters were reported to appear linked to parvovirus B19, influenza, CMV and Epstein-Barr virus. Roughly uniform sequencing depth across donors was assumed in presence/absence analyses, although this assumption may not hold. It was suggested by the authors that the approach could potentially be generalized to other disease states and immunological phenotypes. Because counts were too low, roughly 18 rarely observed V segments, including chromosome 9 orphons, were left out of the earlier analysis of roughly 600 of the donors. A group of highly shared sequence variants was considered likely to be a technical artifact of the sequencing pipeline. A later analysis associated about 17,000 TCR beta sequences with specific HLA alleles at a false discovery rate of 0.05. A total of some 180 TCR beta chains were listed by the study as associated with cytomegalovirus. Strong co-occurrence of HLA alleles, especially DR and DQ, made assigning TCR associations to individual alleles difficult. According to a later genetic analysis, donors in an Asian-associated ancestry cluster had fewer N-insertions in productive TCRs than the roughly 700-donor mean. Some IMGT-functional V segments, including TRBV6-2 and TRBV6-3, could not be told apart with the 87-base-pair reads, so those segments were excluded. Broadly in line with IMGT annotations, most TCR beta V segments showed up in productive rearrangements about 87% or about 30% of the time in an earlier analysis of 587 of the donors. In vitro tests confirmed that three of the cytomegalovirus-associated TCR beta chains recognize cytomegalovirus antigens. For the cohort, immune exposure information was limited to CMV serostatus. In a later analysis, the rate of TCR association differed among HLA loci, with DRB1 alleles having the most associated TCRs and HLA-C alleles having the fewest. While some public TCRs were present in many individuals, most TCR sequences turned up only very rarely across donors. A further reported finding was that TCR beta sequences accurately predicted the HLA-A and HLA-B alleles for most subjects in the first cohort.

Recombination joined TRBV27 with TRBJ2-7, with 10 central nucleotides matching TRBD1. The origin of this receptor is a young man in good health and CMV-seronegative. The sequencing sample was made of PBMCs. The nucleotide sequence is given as TGTGCCAGCAGTTTCCCCGGGACAGGGGCCCTCAACTTC. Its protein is CASSFPGTGALNF.